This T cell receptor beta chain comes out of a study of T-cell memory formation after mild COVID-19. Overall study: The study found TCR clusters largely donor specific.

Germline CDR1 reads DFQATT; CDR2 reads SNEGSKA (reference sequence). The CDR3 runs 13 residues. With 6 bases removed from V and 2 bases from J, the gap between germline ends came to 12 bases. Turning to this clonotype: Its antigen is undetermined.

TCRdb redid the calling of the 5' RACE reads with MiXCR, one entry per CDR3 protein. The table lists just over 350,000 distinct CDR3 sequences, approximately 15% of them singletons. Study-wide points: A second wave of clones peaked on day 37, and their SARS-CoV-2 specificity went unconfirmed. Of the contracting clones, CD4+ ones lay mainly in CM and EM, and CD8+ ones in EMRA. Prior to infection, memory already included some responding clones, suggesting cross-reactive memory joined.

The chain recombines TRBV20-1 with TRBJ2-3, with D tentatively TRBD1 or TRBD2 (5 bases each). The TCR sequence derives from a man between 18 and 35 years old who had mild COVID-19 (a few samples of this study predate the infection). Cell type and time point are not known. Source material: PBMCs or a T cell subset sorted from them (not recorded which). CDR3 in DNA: TGCAGTGCCCCGGGACCCTACACAGATACGCAGTATTTT. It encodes CSAPGPYTDTQYF.